One and the same sample provided the 4 T cell receptor beta chains below, sequenced in a study of blood T cells in healthy people across ages. PCR was performed a second time for about 7 to 12 cycles using a sample-barcoded 5' primer and a J-beta primer mix. TCRdb fed the 5' RACE reads into MiXCR, producing one record per CDR3 protein. Of about 1,500,000 distinct CDR3 sequences in the sample, roughly 40% were seen once. The sample comprised blood. Receptors originate from a woman between 18 and 29 years old in good health.

This sequence joins TRBV7-8 and TRBJ2-5; no definite D call. The germline gives CDR1 SGHVS, CDR2 FQNEAQ. Deletions cut 2 bases from V and 4 bases from J, with 5 bases between. CDR3 length: 12 amino acids. DNA of the CDR3: TGTGCCAGCAGCTTAATTTTAGAGACCCAGTACTTC. Its translation: CASSLILETQYF.

Only a few counts were recorded for this clonotype. V gene TRBV2 combines with J gene TRBJ2-1, with D possibly TRBD2 on 5 matching bases. The CDR3 consists of 16 residues. Germline CDR1 and CDR2: SNHLY and FYNNEI. The ends were cut back, 2 bases at V and 3 bases at J, with 14 bases in the middle. The CDR3 DNA sequence: TGTGCCAGCAGTGAATTTTATCGGGATTACTACAATGAGCAGTTCTTC. Its translation: CASSEFYRDYYNEQFF.

The rearrangement uses TRBV12-3 or TRBV12-4 and TRBJ2-1, with 9 bases matching TRBD1. CDR3 length: 13 residues. The junction had 6 bases not matched to a gene; V was cut back by 5 bases and J by 10 bases. CDR3 sequence reads: CASSPGTGREQFF. DNA for the CDR3: TGTGCCAGCAGTCCCGGGACAGGGCGGGAGCAGTTCTTC.

The rearrangement uses TRBV7-9 and TRBJ1-2; D is uncertain. CDR3 length equals 12 residues. Germline values: CDR1 SEHNR, CDR2 FQNEAQ (reference sequence). V gave up 4 bases and J gave up 3 bases, with 6 bases separating them. CDR3 nucleotide sequence: TGTGCCAGCAGCTCCGTGTACTATGGCTACACCTTC. Its protein product is CASSSVYYGYTF.